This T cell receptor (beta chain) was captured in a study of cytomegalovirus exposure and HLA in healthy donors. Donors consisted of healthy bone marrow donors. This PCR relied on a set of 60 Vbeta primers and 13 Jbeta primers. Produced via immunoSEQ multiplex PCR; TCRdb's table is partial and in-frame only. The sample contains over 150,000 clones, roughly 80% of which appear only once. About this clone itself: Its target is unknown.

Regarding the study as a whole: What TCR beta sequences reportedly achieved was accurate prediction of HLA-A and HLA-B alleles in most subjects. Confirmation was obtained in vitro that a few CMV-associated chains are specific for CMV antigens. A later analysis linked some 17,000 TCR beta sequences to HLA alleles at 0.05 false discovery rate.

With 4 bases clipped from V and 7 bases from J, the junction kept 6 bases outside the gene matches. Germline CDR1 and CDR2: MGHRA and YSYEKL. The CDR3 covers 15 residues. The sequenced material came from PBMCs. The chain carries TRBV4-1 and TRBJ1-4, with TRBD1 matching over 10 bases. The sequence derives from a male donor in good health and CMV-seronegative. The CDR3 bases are TGCGCCAGCAGCCGTCTCCGGGACAGGGGTGAAAAACTGTTTTTT. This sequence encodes CASSRLRDRGEKLFF.